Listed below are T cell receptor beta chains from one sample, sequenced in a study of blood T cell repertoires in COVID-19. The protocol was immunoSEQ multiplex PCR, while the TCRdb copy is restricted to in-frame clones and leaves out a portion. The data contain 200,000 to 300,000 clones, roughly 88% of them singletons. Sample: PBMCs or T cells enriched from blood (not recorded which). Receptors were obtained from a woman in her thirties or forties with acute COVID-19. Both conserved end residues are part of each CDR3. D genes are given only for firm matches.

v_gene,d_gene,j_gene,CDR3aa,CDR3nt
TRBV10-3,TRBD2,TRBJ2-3,CAISESVAGSTDTQYF,TGTGCCATCAGTGAGTCGGTAGCGGGGAGCACAGATACGCAGTATTTT
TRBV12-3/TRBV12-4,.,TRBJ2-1,CASSATPNEQFF,TGTGCCAGCAGTGCTACGCCCAATGAGCAGTTCTTC
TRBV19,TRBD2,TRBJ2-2,CASSISGRPTGELFF,TGTGCCAGTAGTATTAGCGGGAGACCCACCGGGGAGCTGTTTTTT
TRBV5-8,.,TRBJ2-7,CASSPGTLVIYEQYF,TGTGCCAGCAGCCCCGGGACTTTGGTCATTTACGAGCAGTACTTC
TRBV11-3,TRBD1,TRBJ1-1,CASSALMAGGREAFF,TGTGCCAGCAGCGCACTTATGGCAGGGGGGAGAGAAGCTTTCTTT
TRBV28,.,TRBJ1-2,CASSLTDYGYTF,TGTGCCAGCAGTTTAACGGACTATGGCTACACCTTC
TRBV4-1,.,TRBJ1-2,CASSQTSGVAGTYGYTF,TGCGCCAGCAGCCAGACGTCGGGGGTGGCAGGGACCTATGGCTACACCTTC
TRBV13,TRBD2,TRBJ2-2,CASSFTREVDTGELFF,TGTGCCAGCAGCTTTACGCGGGAGGTCGACACCGGGGAGCTGTTTTTT
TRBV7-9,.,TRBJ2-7,CASSLGAGNEQYF,TGTGCCAGCAGCTTAGGGGCAGGGAACGAGCAGTACTTC
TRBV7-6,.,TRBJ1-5,CASSLGAGGFTLGNQPQHF,TGTGCCAGCAGCTTAGGCGCCGGCGGTTTCACTTTGGGCAATCAGCCCCAGCATTTT
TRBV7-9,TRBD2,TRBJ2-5,CASSSQREVGETQYF,TGTGCCAGCAGCTCACAGCGGGAGGTTGGAGAGACCCAGTACTTC
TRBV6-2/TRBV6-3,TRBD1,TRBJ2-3,CASSTNKLTGSTDTQYF,TGTGCCAGCAGTACAAATAAGTTGACAGGGAGCACAGATACGCAGTATTTT
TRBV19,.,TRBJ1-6,CASSRFRGESYNSPLHF,TGTGCCAGTAGTAGGTTCAGGGGAGAATCCTATAATTCACCCCTCCACTTT
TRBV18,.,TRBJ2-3,CASSPLRQERTDTQYF,TGTGCCAGCTCACCTCTAAGACAGGAGCGCACAGATACGCAGTATTTT
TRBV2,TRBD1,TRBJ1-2,CASSEPGQGALYGYTF,TGTGCCAGCAGTGAACCGGGACAGGGGGCCCTCTATGGCTACACCTTC
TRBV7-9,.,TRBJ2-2,CASSLATGGGLFF,TGTGCCAGCAGCTTAGCCACGGGGGGCGGGCTGTTTTTT
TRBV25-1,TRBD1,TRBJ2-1,CASSARGQGNEQFF,TGTGCCAGCAGTGCCCGGGGACAGGGGAATGAGCAGTTCTTC